This note documents a single T cell receptor (beta chain) sequence. This entry is derived from a study of blood T cell repertoires in COVID-19. For the study at large: COVID-19 samples, acute and convalescent, were from the United States, Italy and Spain. In each case, the material was cDNA or gDNA derived from T cells, B-cell-depleted T cells, or PBMCs.

Original data processing: The assay estimated nucleated cells by amplifying reference gene primers. TCRdb's table, derived via immunoSEQ multiplex PCR, lists solely in-frame clones and lacks some. V and J calls and clone size come straight from that table; D and trimming were deduced from the DNA. The table lists some 150,000 clones, 87% of them singletons. The TCR sequence derives from a woman aged 55-70 years with active or convalescent COVID-19. Sequenced: peripheral blood.

CDR3 DNA sequence: TGTGCCAGCTCAGGCGGGGCGGGTGTCACTGAAGCTTTCTTT. This codes for CASSGGAGVTEAFF. V is TRBV18 and J is TRBJ1-1; weak D call: TRBD1 (5 bases). CDR1 and CDR2 (germline): KGHSH, LQKENI. V was cut by 5 bases and J by 4 bases, with 14 bases left in between. CDR3 size: 14 residues.